The clone carrying this T cell receptor (beta chain) was counted many times. Its specificity is not known. V lost 1 base and J lost 3; bases outside the gene matches: 0. Germline assignment: CDR1 MNHNS and CDR2 SASEGT. CDR3 length: 14 amino acids. Template switching added a universal primer site; cDNA carried unique molecular identifiers. Each CDR3 protein gets one entry after TCRdb re-called the 5' RACE reads with MiXCR. The sample gives 200,000 to 300,000 distinct CDR3 sequences, approximately 7% of which show up once; 3.5% to 4% is in the top ten. This sample was taken from a study of identical twins. Study findings and constraints: Carriage of fewer insertions was seen in abundant cord blood beta clonotypes, whereas memory repertoires showed none. For out-of-frame beta sequences, excess twin sharing was weaker. Findings came from cross-sectional statistics, without long-term follow-up of donors.

This sample was also put to use in a study of yellow fever vaccine responses in identical twins.

The chain is built from TRBV6-1 and TRBJ2-1; 7 bases match TRBD2. The receptor was derived from a woman aged 18-29 years in good health. Source material: memory (CD45RO+) T cells sorted from blood. As DNA, the CDR3 is TGTGCCAGCAGTGAAGGGGGGGGCTACAATGAGCAGTTCTTC. Translation: CASSEGGGYNEQFF.